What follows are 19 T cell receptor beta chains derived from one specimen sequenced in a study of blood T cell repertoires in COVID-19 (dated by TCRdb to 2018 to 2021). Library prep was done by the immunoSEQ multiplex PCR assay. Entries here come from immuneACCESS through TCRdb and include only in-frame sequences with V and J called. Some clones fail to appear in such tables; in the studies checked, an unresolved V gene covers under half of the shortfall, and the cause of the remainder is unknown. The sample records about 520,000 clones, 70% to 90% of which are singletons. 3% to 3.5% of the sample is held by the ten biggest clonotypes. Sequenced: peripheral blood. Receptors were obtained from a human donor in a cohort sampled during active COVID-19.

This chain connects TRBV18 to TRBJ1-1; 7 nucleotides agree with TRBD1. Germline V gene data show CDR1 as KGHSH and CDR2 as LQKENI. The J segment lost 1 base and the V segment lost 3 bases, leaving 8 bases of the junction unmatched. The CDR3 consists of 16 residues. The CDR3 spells CASSPSLYRGNTEAFF. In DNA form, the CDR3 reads TGTGCCAGCTCACCCTCCTTATACAGGGGGAACACTGAAGCTTTCTTT.

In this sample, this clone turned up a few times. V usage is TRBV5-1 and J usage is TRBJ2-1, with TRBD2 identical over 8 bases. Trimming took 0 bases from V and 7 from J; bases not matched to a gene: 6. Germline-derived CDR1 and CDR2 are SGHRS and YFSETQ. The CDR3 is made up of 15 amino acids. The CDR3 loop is CASSLEGLVGNEQFF. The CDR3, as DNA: TGCGCCAGCAGCTTGGAGGGACTAGTAGGGAATGAGCAGTTCTTC.

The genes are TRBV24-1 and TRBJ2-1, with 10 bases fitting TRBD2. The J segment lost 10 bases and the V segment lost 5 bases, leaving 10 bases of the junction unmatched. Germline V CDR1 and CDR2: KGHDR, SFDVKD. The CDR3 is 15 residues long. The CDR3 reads CATSVLAGVAGEQFF. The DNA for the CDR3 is TGTGCCACCAGTGTTCTAGCGGGAGTAGCAGGCGAGCAGTTCTTC.

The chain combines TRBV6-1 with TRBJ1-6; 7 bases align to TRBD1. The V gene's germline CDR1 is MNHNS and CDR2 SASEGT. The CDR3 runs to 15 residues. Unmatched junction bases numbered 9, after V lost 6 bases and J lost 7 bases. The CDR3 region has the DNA TGTGCCAGCAGATCCCAGGACAGGATCAATTCACCCCTCCACTTT. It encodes CASRSQDRINSPLHF.

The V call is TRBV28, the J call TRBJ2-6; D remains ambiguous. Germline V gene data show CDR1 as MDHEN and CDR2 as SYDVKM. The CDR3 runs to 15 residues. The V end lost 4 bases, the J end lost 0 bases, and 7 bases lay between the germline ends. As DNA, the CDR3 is TGTGCCAGCAGTTCTACAGCCTCTGGGGCCAACGTCCTGACTTTC. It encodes CASSSTASGANVLTF.

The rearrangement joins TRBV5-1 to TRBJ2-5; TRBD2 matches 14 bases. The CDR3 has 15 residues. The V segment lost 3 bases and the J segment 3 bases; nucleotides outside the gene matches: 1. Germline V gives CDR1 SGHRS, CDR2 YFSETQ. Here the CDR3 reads CASSWGLAGEETQYF. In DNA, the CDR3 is TGCGCCAGCAGCTGGGGACTAGCGGGAGAAGAGACCCAGTACTTC. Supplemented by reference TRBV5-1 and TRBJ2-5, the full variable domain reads KAGVTQTPRYLIKTRGQQVTLSCSPISGHRSVSWYQQTPGQGLQFLFEYFSETQRNKGNFPGRFSGRQFSNSRSEMNVSTLELGDSALYLCASSWGLAGEETQYFGPGTRLLVL.

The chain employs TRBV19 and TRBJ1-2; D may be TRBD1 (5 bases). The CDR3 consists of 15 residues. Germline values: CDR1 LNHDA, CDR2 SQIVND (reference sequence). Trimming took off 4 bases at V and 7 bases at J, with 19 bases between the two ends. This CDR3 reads CASSTTRTGILGYTF. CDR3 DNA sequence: TGTGCCAGTAGTACTACGCGAACAGGTATCCTTGGCTACACCTTC.

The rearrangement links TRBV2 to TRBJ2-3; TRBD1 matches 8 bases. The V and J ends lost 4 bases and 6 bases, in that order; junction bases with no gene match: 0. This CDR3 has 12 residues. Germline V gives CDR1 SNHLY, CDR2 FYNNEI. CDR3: CASSGDRDTQYF. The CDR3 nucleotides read TGTGCCAGCAGTGGGGACAGGGATACGCAGTATTTT.

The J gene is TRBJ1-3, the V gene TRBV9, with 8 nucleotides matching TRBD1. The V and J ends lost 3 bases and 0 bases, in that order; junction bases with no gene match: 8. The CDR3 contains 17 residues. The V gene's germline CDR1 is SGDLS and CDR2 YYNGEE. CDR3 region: CASSGRQGASSGNTIYF. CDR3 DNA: TGTGCCAGCAGCGGACGCCAGGGGGCCAGCTCTGGAAACACCATATATTTT.

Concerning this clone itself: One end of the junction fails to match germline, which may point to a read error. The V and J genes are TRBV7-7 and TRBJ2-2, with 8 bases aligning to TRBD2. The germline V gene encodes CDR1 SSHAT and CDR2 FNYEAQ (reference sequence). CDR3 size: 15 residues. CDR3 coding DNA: TGTGCTAGCAGTCCTAGCGGGCAGAACACCGGGGAGCTGTTTTTT. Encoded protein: CASSPSGQNTGELFF.

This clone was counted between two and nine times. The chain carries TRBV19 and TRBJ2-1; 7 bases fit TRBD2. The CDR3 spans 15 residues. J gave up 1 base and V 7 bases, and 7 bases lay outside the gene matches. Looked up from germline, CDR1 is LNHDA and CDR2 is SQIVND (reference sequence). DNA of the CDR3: TGTGCCAGTAACCCAGCGGGGAGTTCCTACAATGAGCAGTTCTTC. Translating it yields CASNPAGSSYNEQFF. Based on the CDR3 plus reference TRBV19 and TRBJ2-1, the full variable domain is DGGITQSPKYLFRKEGQNVTLSCEQNLNHDAMYWYRQDPGQGLRLIYYSQIVNDFQKGDIAEGYSVSREKKESFPLTVTSAQKNPTAFYLCASNPAGSSYNEQFFGPGTRLTVL.

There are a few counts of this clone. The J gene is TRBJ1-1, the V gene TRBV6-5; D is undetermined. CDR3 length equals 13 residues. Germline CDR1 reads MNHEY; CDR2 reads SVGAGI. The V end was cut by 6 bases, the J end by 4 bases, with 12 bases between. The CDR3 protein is CASRRESGTEAFF. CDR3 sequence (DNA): TGTGCCAGCAGACGGGAAAGTGGCACTGAAGCTTTCTTT.

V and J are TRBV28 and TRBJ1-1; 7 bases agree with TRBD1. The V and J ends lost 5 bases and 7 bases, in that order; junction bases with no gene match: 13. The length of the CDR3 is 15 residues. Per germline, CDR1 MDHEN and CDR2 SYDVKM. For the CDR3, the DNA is TGTGCCAGCAGTCTTGGGACAGCCCTCTTCGGTGAAGCTTTCTTT. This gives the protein CASSLGTALFGEAFF.

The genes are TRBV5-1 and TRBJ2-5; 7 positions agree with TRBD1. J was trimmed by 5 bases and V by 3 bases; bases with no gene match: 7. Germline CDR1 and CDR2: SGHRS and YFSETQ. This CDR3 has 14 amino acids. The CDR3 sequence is CASSWITGVETQYF. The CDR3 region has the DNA TGCGCCAGCAGCTGGATTACAGGGGTGGAGACCCAGTACTTC.

CDR3 bases: TGTGCCTGGAGTCCAAACCGGGACAGGGTGGGGTACGAGCAGTACTTC. Its protein is CAWSPNRDRVGYEQYF. The J gene is TRBJ2-7, the V gene TRBV30; TRBD1 matches 9 bases. In germline, CDR1 is GTSNPN, CDR2 SVGIG (reference sequence). V lost 2 bases and J lost 4; bases outside the gene matches: 12. This CDR3 contains 16 residues.

CDR3 sequence (DNA): TGTGCCAGTAGGGTCAGCTCTGGAAACACCATATATTTT. It yields the protein CASRVSSGNTIYF. The V gene is TRBV19, the J gene TRBJ1-3; the D is unclear. The germline V gene encodes CDR1 LNHDA and CDR2 SQIVND (reference sequence). CDR3 size: 13 residues. V was pared by 6 bases and J by 0 bases, with 6 bases between.

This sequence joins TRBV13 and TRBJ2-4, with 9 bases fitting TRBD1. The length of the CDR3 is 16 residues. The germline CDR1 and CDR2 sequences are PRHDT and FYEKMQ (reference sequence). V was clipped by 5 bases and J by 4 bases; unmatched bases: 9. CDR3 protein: CASSLGTGKPKNIQYF. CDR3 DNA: TGTGCCAGCAGCCTCGGGACAGGGAAACCAAAAAACATTCAGTACTTC.

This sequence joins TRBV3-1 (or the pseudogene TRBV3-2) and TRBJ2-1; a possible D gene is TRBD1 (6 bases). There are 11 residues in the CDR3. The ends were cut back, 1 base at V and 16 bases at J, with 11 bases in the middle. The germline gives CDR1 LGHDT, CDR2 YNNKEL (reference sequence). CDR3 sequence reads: CASSQGTVIFF. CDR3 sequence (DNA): TGTGCCAGCAGCCAAGGGACAGTCATATTCTTC.

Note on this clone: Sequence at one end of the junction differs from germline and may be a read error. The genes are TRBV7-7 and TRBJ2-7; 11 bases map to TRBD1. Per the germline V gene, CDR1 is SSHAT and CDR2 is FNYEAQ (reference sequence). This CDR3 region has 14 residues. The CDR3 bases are TGTGCTAGCAGCTTATCCGGGACAGGGGGCGAGCAGTACTTC. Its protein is CASSLSGTGGEQYF.